These 22 T cell receptor beta chains share one sample of origin, sequenced in a study of regulatory T cells in long-lasting Graves disease. Researchers made TCR beta libraries by using iRepertoire HTBI primers and running Arm-PCR on CDR3 regions. TCRdb analysed the multiplex PCR reads with MiXCR anew, one entry per CDR3 protein. The repertoire consists of around 340,000 distinct CDR3 sequences, with about 19% occurring once and the leading ten covering 29%. Time point in this sample: persistent/refractory GD, antithyroid drugs over 5 years with positive TRAb. PBMC RNA was the source of the TCR library. The sequencing here drew on peripheral blood mononuclear cells (PBMCs), taken when the disease was refractory, from a patient treated with antithyroid drugs. The receptors come from a female donor with Graves disease.

This clonotype was seen repeatedly, ten times or more. The chain joins TRBV15 to TRBJ2-7; 9 nucleotides match TRBD1. Per the germline V gene, CDR1 is LNHNV and CDR2 is YYDKDF (reference sequence). V lost 1 base and J lost 4; bases outside the gene matches: 5. The length of the CDR3 is 15 residues. Here the CDR3 reads CATSRGTGGAYEQYF. The CDR3 DNA is TGTGCCACCAGCAGAGGAACAGGGGGCGCATACGAGCAGTACTTC.

This clonotype appeared many times. The genes are TRBV2 and TRBJ1-5, with D maybe TRBD1 (5 bases). The CDR3 is 13 amino acids. Germline CDR1 and CDR2: SNHLY and FYNNEI. V was cut by 4 bases and J by 3 bases, with 7 bases left in between. The CDR3 here is CASSGRVNQPQHF. In nucleotides, the CDR3 is TGTGCCAGCAGTGGCAGGGTCAATCAGCCCCAGCATTTT.

This chain links TRBV25-1 with TRBJ2-3; the D is unclear. CDR1 is MGHDK, CDR2 SYGVNS, per germline. This CDR3 contains 16 residues. Trimming left V 2 bases short and J 4 bases short, with 16 bases between. Here the CDR3 DNA reads TGTGCCAGCAGTGAACTCGGCCTTATTGGCGCAGATACGCAGTATTTT. Residues: CASSELGLIGADTQYF.

A few counts support this clonotype. The chain uses TRBV10-3 and TRBJ2-7; TRBD2 aligns across 13 bases. The junction had 13 bases not matched to a gene; V was cut back by 8 bases and J by 6 bases. The CDR3 spans 16 residues. Germline CDR1 reads ENHRY; CDR2 reads SYGVKD. The CDR3 coding sequence is TGTGCCATCGGAGGGGCGGGGACTAGCGGGGTTGTCGAGCAGTACTTC. It codes for CAIGGAGTSGVVEQYF.

This sequence joins TRBV11-2 and TRBJ2-1; a possible D gene is TRBD2 (5 bases). CDR3 size: 15 residues. CDR1 and CDR2 (germline): SGHAT, FQNNGV. Deletions cut 0 bases from V and 5 bases from J, with 11 bases between. The CDR3 loop is CASSLEVLVNNEQFF. CDR3 sequence (DNA): TGTGCCAGCAGCTTAGAAGTACTAGTGAACAATGAGCAGTTCTTC.

There are many counts of this clonotype. V and J are TRBV6-2 or TRBV6-3 and TRBJ2-7; D not certain. Germline CDR1 is MNHEY and CDR2 is SVGEGT. V gave up 0 bases and J gave up 7 bases, with 22 bases separating them. The CDR3 is 17 amino acids. The CDR3 DNA follows: TGTGCCAGCAGTTACTCGAGACGAGGCCTCCACCCTAGGGAGCAGTACTTC. Its protein product is CASSYSRRGLHPREQYF.

The chain has TRBV20-1 and TRBJ2-1; D is possibly TRBD2 (6 bases). V was pared by 7 bases and J by 9 bases, with 22 bases between. This CDR3 is 14 amino acids long. Germline CDR1 and CDR2: DFQATT and SNEGSKA (reference sequence). The CDR3 protein is CSGRTGVYKGEQFF. The CDR3 region has the DNA TGCAGTGGAAGGACGGGAGTTTACAAGGGTGAGCAGTTCTTC.

The V and J genes are TRBV5-1 and TRBJ1-1, with 8 bases matching TRBD1. CDR1 and CDR2 (germline): SGHRS, YFSETQ. This CDR3 spans 15 amino acids. J lost 10 bases, V lost 4 bases, and 15 bases had no gene match. The CDR3 spells CASSPRQGLEGGAFF. The CDR3 DNA sequence: TGCGCCAGCAGCCCTAGACAGGGGCTAGAGGGGGGAGCTTTCTTT.

The chain combines TRBV6-5 with TRBJ1-4; no clear D. CDR1 MNHEY and CDR2 SVGAGI come from the germline V gene. This CDR3 comprises 17 residues. V was cut by 1 base and J by 7 bases, with 19 bases left in between. The CDR3 protein is CASSYFNPGEPSEKLFF. The CDR3 DNA sequence: TGTGCCAGCAGTTACTTCAATCCCGGGGAGCCTAGTGAAAAACTGTTTTTT.

The chain employs TRBV7-2 and TRBJ2-7, with TRBD1 as a possible D gene (6 bases). The CDR3 covers 14 residues. CDR1 SGHTA and CDR2 FQGNSA come from the germline V gene. Trimming left V 5 bases short and J 1 base short, with 12 bases between. The CDR3 nucleotides read TGTGCCAGCAGCACAGGGACCCGTTCCTACGAGCAGTACTTC. Its translation is CASSTGTRSYEQYF.

Ten or more counts support this clonotype. This chain uses TRBV7-2 with TRBJ1-4; D remains ambiguous. Germline assignment: CDR1 SGHTA and CDR2 FQGNSA. Trimming left V 1 base short and J 8 bases short, with 11 bases between. This CDR3 is built from 14 residues. CDR3 residues: CASSLGGYREKLFF. The CDR3 DNA sequence: TGTGCCAGCAGCTTAGGGGGATATCGGGAAAAACTGTTTTTT. Filled out from reference TRBV7-2 and TRBJ1-4, the complete variable domain reads GAGVSQSPSNKVTEKGKDVELRCDPISGHTALYWYRQSLGQGLEFLIYFQGNSAPDKSGLPSDRFSAERTGGSVSTLTIQRTQQEDSAVYLCASSLGGYREKLFFGSGTQLSVL.

The rearrangement links TRBV29-1 to TRBJ2-3; D might be TRBD1 or TRBD2, each matching 5 bases. Germline values: CDR1 SQVTM, CDR2 ANQGSEA. Trimming removed 6 bases from V and 4 bases from J, with 20 bases in between. This CDR3 contains 15 residues. The CDR3 spells CSVGGARLSADTQYF. The CDR3 DNA follows: TGCAGCGTCGGTGGGGCCAGACTTAGCGCAGATACGCAGTATTTT.

CDR3 DNA: TGTGCCAGCAGCTGGACCGGGACCCCGGCGGAGACCCAGTACTTC. Translated, it gives CASSWTGTPAETQYF. V usage is TRBV7-2 and J usage is TRBJ2-5; D is tentatively TRBD1 or TRBD2 (5 bases each). Trimming removed 4 bases from V and 5 bases from J, with 17 bases in between. This CDR3 region has 15 residues. The germline gives CDR1 SGHTA, CDR2 FQGNSA.

The V and J genes are TRBV4-3 and TRBJ1-6, with a weak D call TRBD1 (5 bases). Germline values: CDR1 LGHNA, CDR2 YSLEER. CDR3 length equals 16 residues. Trimming shortened V by 0 bases and J by 7 bases, and 13 bases separated the two germline ends. The CDR3, as DNA: TGCGCCAGCAGCCAAGATCGTGCAGGGATGAATTCACCCCTCCACTTT. Translation: CASSQDRAGMNSPLHF.

This rearrangement joins TRBV12-3 or TRBV12-4 to TRBJ2-3, with a tentative D call TRBD1 (5 bases). The CDR3 is 15 amino acids. V was pared by 3 bases and J by 0 bases, with 10 bases between. The CDR3 is CASSLGQASTDTQYF. The CDR3 DNA reads as TGTGCCAGCAGTTTGGGGCAGGCTAGCACAGATACGCAGTATTTT.

J is TRBJ1-6 and V is TRBV20-1; 7 bases match TRBD1. V lost 1 base to trimming and J lost 5 bases; unmatched junction nucleotides: 5. The CDR3 runs 15 residues. Germline V lookup: CDR1 DFQATT, CDR2 SNEGSKA (reference sequence). CDR3 residues: CSARGTGSDNSPLHF. The CDR3 coding sequence is TGCAGTGCTAGAGGGACAGGCTCTGATAATTCACCCCTCCACTTT.

This clonotype came up a few times. This sequence joins TRBV18 and TRBJ1-2; D remains ambiguous. The CDR3 covers 14 residues. The germline V gene has CDR1 KGHSH and CDR2 LQKENI. V shed 6 bases and J shed 4 bases, with 15 bases lying between them. The DNA for the CDR3 is TGTGCCAGCTCCCCCCCGGGAAGCCGCTATGGCTACACCTTC. This gives the protein CASSPPGSRYGYTF.

The chain couples TRBV12-3 or TRBV12-4 to TRBJ2-2; D is ambiguous. V lost 3 bases, J lost 5 bases, and 7 bases lay in between. This CDR3 has 13 residues. CDR3 sequence: CASSLGKTGELFF. CDR3 nucleotide sequence: TGTGCCAGCAGTTTGGGGAAGACCGGGGAGCTGTTTTTT.

This clonotype was found a few times. This chain uses TRBV20-1 with TRBJ1-5, with no clear D. The germline gives CDR1 DFQATT, CDR2 SNEGSKA (reference sequence). V was cut by 3 bases and J by 6 bases, with 18 bases left in between. The CDR3 loop spans 15 amino acids. DNA for the CDR3: TGCAGTGCTAGTCGGGGTTCTACGTCCGGTCAGCCCCAGCATTTT. Its protein product is CSASRGSTSGQPQHF.

CDR3 sequence reads: CASTPRLAHSTDTQYF. The CDR3 region has the DNA TGTGCCAGCACCCCCCGACTAGCGCATAGCACAGATACGCAGTATTTT. The V gene is TRBV28, the J gene TRBJ2-3, with TRBD2 identical over 8 bases. Germline trimming cut 7 bases from V and 0 bases from J; bases unmatched to any gene: 9. Per germline, CDR1 MDHEN and CDR2 SYDVKM. The CDR3 spans 16 residues.

This clonotype was detected only a few times. V usage is TRBV4-1 and J usage is TRBJ2-5, with 12 nucleotides matching TRBD2. Germline CDR1 MGHRA, CDR2 YSYEKL. The CDR3 is 18 residues long. V lost 0 bases and J lost 5; bases outside the gene matches: 10. CDR3 sequence (DNA): TGCGCCAGCAGCCAAGACGGGGCTAGCGGGGGGGCCCGGGAGACCCAGTACTTC. The encoded protein is CASSQDGASGGARETQYF.

V usage is TRBV19 and J usage is TRBJ2-2; D is possibly TRBD1 (5 bases). The germline CDR1 and CDR2 sequences are LNHDA and SQIVND (reference sequence). The CDR3 totals 16 residues. The V and J ends lost 0 bases and 4 bases respectively, with 12 bases between them. The CDR3 DNA is TGTGCCAGTAGTATAGAGCAGGGATCGGGCACCGGGGAGCTGTTTTTT. This encodes CASSIEQGSGTGELFF.